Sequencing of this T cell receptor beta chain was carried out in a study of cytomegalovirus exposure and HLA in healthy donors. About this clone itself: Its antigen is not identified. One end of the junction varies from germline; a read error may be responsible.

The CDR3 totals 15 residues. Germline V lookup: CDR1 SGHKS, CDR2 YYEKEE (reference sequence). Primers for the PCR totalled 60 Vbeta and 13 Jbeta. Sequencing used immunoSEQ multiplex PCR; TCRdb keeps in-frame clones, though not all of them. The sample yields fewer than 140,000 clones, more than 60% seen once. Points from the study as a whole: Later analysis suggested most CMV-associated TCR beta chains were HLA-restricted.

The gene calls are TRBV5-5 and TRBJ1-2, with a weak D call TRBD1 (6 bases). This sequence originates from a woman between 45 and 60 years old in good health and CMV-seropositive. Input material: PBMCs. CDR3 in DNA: TGTGCCAGCACCTTGAAACAGGGTGGTAACTATGGCTACACCTTC. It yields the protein CASTLKQGGNYGYTF.